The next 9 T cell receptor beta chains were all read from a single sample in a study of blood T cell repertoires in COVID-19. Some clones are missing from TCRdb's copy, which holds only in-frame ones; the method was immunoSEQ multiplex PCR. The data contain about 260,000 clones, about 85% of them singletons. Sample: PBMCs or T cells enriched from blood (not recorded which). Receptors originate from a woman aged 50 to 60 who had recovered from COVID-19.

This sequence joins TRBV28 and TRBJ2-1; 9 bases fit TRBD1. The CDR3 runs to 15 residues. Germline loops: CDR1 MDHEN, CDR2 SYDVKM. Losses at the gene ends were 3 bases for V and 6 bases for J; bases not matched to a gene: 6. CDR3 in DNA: TGTGCCAGCAGTTTCCCCTGGGACAGGGCCAATGAGCAGTTCTTC. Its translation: CASSFPWDRANEQFF.

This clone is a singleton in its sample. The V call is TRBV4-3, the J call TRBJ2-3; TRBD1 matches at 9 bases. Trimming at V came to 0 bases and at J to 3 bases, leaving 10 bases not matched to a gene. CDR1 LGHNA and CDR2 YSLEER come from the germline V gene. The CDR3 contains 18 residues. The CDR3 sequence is CASSQDLAGQGRTDTQYF. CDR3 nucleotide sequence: TGCGCCAGCAGCCAAGATCTTGCGGGACAGGGTAGGACAGATACGCAGTATTTT.

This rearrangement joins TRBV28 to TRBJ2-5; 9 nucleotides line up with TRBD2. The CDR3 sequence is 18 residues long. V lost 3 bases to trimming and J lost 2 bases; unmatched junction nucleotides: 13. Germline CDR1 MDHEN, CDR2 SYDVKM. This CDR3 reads CASSFRISGRLGQETQYF. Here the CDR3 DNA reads TGTGCCAGCAGTTTCCGGATAAGCGGGAGGTTGGGGCAAGAGACCCAGTACTTC. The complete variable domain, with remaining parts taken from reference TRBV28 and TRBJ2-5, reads DVKVTQSSRYLVKRTGEKVFLECVQDMDHENMFWYRQDPGLGLRLIYFSYDVKMKEKGDIPEGYSVSREKKERFSLILESASTNQTSMYLCASSFRISGRLGQETQYFGPGTRLLVL.

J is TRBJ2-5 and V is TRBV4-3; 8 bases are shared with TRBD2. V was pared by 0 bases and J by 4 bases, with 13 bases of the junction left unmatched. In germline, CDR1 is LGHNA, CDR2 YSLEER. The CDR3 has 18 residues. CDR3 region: CASSQDLGSGGPRETQYF. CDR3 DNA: TGCGCCAGCAGCCAAGATTTGGGCTCGGGAGGGCCGCGAGAGACCCAGTACTTC.

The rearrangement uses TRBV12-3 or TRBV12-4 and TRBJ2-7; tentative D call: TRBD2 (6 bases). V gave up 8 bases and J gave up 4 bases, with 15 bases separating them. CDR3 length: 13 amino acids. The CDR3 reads CASRGDWGYEQYF. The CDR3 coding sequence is TGTGCCAGCCGTGGGGACTGGGGGTACGAGCAGTACTTC.

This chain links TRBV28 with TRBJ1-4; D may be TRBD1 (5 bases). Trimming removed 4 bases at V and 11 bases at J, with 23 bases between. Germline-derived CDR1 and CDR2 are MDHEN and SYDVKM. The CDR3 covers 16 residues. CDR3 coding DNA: TGTGCCAGCAGTTCAGGACCCGAGGGAGGAAAGGGGAAACTGTTTTTT. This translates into CASSSGPEGGKGKLFF.

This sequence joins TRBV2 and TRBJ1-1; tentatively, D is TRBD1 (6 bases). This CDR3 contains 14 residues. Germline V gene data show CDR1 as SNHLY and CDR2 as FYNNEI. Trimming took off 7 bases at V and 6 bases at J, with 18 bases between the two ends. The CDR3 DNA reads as TGTGCCAGCATGTGGAGCCAGGGGTTGGCTGAAGCTTTCTTT. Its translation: CASMWSQGLAEAFF.

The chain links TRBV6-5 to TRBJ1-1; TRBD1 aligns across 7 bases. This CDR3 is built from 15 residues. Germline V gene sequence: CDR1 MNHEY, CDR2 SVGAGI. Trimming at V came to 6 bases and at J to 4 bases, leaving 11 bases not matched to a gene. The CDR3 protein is CASRVGQVVGTEAFF. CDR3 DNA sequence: TGTGCCAGCAGGGTTGGACAGGTCGTAGGCACTGAAGCTTTCTTT.

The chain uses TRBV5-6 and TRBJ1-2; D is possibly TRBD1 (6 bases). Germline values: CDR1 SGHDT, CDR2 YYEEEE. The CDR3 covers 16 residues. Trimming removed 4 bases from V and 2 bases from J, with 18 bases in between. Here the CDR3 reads CASSGPPGHLNYGYTF. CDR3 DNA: TGTGCCAGCAGCGGGCCCCCGGGACACTTAAACTATGGCTACACCTTC.